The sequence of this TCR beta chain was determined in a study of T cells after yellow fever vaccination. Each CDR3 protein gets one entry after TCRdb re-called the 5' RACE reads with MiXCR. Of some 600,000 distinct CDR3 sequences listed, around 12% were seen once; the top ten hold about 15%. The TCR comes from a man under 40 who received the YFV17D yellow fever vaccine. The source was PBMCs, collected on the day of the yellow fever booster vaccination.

CDR3 protein: CASSLAGIRRYNEQFF. CDR3 DNA sequence: TGTGCCAGCAGCTTAGCGGGTATCAGGAGATACAATGAGCAGTTCTTC. The chain recombines TRBV7-9 with TRBJ2-1; D is undetermined. The CDR3 loop spans 16 amino acids. Germline CDR1 SEHNR, CDR2 FQNEAQ (reference sequence). The germline V and J ends were trimmed by 0 bases and 4 bases, with 13 bases remaining between them.